One TCR beta chain is described in this entry. These data come from a study of T cells expressing NK-cell markers. TCRdb re-called the 5' RACE reads and shows each CDR3 protein once, DNA omitted. The sample's table shows roughly 300,000 distinct CDR3 sequences. The CDR3 is 15 amino acids. CDR1 SGHRS and CDR2 YFSETQ come from the germline V gene. This TCR was sampled from a woman between 18 and 69 years old in good health. The source material was blood T cells: a sorted CD56 or NKG2C T cell subset, CD4+ or CD8+ T cells, or bulk PBMC T cells (not recorded which). The V and J genes are TRBV5-1 and TRBJ1-1. The CDR3: CASSLEAAMNTEAFF.